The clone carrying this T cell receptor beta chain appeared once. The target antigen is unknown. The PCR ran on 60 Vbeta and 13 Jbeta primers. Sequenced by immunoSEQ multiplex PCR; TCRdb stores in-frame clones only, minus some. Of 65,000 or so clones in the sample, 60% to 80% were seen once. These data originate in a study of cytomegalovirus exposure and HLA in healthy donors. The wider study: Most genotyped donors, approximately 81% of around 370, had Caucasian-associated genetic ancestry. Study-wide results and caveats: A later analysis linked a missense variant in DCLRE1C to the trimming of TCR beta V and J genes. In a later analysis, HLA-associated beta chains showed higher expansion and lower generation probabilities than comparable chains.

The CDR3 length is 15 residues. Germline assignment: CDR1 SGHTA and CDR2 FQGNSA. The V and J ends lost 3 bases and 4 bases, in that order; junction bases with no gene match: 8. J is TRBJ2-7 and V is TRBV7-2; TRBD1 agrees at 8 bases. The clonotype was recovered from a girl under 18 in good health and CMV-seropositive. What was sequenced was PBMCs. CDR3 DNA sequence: TGTGCCAGCAGCTTCAGTCCAGGGGGCCGATACGAGCAGTACTTC. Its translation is CASSFSPGGRYEQYF.